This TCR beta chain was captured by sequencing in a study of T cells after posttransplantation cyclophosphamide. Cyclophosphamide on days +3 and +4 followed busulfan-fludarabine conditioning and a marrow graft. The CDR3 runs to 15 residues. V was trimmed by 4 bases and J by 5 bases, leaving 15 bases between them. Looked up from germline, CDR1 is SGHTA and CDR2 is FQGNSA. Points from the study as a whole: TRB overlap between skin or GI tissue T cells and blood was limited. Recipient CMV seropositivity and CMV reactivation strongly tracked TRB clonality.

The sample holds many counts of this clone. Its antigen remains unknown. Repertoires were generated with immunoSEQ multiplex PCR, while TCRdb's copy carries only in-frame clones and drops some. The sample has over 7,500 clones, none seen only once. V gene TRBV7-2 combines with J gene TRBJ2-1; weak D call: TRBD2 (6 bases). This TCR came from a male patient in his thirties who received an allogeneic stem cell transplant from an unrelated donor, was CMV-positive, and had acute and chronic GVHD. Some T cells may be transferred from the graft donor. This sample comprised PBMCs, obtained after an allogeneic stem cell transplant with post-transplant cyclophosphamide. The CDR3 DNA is TGTGCCAGCAGCTCGGGACTTCCGAACCACAATGAGCAGTTCTTC. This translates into CASSSGLPNHNEQFF.